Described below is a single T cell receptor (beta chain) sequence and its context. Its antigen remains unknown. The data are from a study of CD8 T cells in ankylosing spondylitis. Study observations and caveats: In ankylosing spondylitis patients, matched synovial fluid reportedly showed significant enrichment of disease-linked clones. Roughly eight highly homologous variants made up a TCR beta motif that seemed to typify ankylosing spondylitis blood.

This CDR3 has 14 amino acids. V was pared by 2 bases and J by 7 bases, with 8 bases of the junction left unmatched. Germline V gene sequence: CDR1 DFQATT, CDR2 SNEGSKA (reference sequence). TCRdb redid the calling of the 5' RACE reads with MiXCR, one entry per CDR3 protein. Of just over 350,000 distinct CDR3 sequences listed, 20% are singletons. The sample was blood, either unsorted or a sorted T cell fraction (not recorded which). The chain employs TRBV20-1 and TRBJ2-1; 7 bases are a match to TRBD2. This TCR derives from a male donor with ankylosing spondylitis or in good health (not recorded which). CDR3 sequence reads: CSARSGTTANEQFF. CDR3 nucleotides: TGCAGTGCTAGATCCGGGACTACGGCTAATGAGCAGTTCTTC.